This T cell receptor (beta chain) originates from a study of beta chain features in type 1 diabetes. Study-wide results and limits: TCRB CDR3s were moderately but significantly shorter in Type 1 diabetes patients in all four CD4+ subsets.

Of note for this clone: Its antigen is not identified.

This CDR3 has 15 residues. Germline values: CDR1 SGHRS, CDR2 YFSETQ. V dropped 6 bases and J dropped 10; count of bases not matched to a gene: 10. Expressed TCRB transcripts got sequenced, as all isolated RNA was reverse transcribed. The method was immunoSEQ multiplex PCR; TCRdb's version includes in-frame clones alone and lacks a portion of them. In the table there are roughly 150,000 clones, approximately 8% of which are singletons. Cells sorted by CD45RO/CCR7/CD25/CD127/CD95/CD27 comprised CD4+ naive, central memory, regulatory and stem cell-like memory cells. The sequencing sample was made of central memory CD4+ T cells from blood. This TCR was sampled from a man younger than 35 with type 1 diabetes. The V call is TRBV5-1, the J call TRBJ2-1, with 13 bases aligning to TRBD2. The CDR3 reads CASKGLAGTDGEQFF. In nucleotides, the CDR3 is TGCGCCAGCAAGGGACTAGCGGGAACCGACGGCGAGCAGTTCTTC.